This entry describes one T cell receptor (beta chain). What antigen it recognizes has not been identified. Base-call qualities are not available, and no considerably larger clone is one nucleotide away. The CDR3 runs 12 amino acids, cysteine and phenylalanine included. The entry retains the CDR3 DNA only, 36 bases that are in frame from base 1. Trimming accounts for 5 bases at V and 13 bases at J, while the number of junction bases matched to no gene is 10. According to the germline V gene, CDR1 reads SGHVS and CDR2 reads FQNEAQ. Whole blood was collected in K2EDTA tubes by collaborating institutions according to the institutions' own protocols. Collaborator samples were shipped for TCRbeta analysis as frozen whole blood, isolated PBMCs, or DNA extracted from either sample type. This record belongs to a study of blood T cell repertoires in COVID-19 (TCRdb year 2020). For the study in its entirety: Collaborator samples came from the United States, Italy and Spain and covered acute and convalescent phases of COVID-19. The samples were drawn from two sources: the first 160 participants of the ongoing ImmuneRACE study, and 1,000 to 1,500 subjects contributed by 6 global collaborators. The repertoires were made available in a free public database intended to serve as a resource for research on the immune response to SARS-CoV-2. The material from the prospective study consisted of cDNA or gDNA derived from T cells, B-cell-depleted T cells, or PBMCs. The dataset comprised deeply sampled blood TCRbeta repertoires from subjects exposed to, actively infected with, or recovered from COVID-19. Where HLA class I and class II types were available, the types were taken from metadata supplied by the sample provider, not from assay-based typing. Sample metadata almost always included a de-identified subject ID, COVID-19 status, age in years and sex. Overall results and qualifications from the work: The quantity of clinical and demographic metadata differed by source and by participant and was supplied without curation.

TCRbeta CDR3 regions were amplified from genomic DNA using the immunoSEQ Assay, a bias-controlled multiplex PCR. The published analysis was carried out like this. The number of nucleated cells in each sample was estimated by amplification of reference gene primers within the assay. To quantify the absolute abundance of each unique TCRbeta CDR3 rearrangement, sequence reads were collapsed and filtered. Productive Simpson clonality was computed per sample as the square root of Simpson's diversity index over productive rearrangements. Imported from immuneACCESS, the table was reduced by TCRdb to in-frame sequences with V and J called. These copies leave out some clones; in studies compared against another copy, an unresolved V gene accounts for under half, and the cause of the remainder is not known. For V, J and clone size, that table is used; D and trimming come from the DNA. This sample holds around 220,000 clones; 65% to 90% were observed only once. The ten largest clones take up around 5% of the sample.

The sequence is built from TRBV7-8 and TRBJ2-7, and 8 bases in between align with TRBD2. Sequencing was done on a sample of peripheral blood. The clonotype was recovered from a human donor in a cohort sampled during active COVID-19. The bases read TGTGCCAGCAGCCCCGGACTAGCCAGGGTCTACTTC. This gives the protein CASSPGLARVYF.